This T cell receptor (beta chain) was recorded in a study of technical replicates of blood from several donors. The CDR3 extends over 15 amino acids. Germline V gene data show CDR1 as MDHEN and CDR2 as SYDVKM. The germline V and J ends were trimmed by 4 bases and 7 bases, with 17 bases remaining between them. Only in-frame clones appear in the TCRdb table, and some are missing; sequencing was by immunoSEQ multiplex PCR. The repertoire holds tens of thousands of clones, with around 93% as singletons. J is TRBJ1-5 and V is TRBV28, with D perhaps TRBD1 (5 bases). The sequenced sample consisted of T cells isolated from PBMCs. The sequence was collected from a human donor in good health. The chain's CDR3 is CASSSQRQLRQPQHF. CDR3 DNA: TGTGCCAGCAGTTCCCAACGACAGCTCCGCCAGCCCCAGCATTTT.